Included here is one T cell receptor beta chain sequence, with context. The antigen remains unidentified. MiXCR, run by TCRdb on the reads, gives a single entry per CDR3 protein. Among roughly 500,000 distinct CDR3 sequences listed, 30% to 40% were seen once. This sample stems from a study of T cell repertoires in cytomegalovirus infection. Study summary: The authors used CMV epitopes that were HLA-C-restricted (recently identified) and HLA-B-restricted (well studied). Public TCR beta signature analysis indicated the presence of both CMV infection and matching HLA type. Regarding the study as a whole: Carriers of CMV and the relevant HLA type were discriminated by public TCR beta frequency.

Germline CDR1 reads DFQATT; CDR2 reads SNEGSKA (reference sequence). The CDR3 sequence is 11 residues long. V lost 6 bases and J lost 4, with 8 bases in between. The chain carries TRBV20-1 and TRBJ2-3; no definite D call. The source material was cultured PBMCs, sampled from culture after CMV antigen stimulation. The sequence derives from a human donor in good health (CMV status not recorded). Some clones in this sample may be carry-over from other donors' samples. The CDR3 DNA sequence: TGCAGTGCCGGTGTAGCAGATACGCAGTATTTT. Its protein is CSAGVADTQYF.